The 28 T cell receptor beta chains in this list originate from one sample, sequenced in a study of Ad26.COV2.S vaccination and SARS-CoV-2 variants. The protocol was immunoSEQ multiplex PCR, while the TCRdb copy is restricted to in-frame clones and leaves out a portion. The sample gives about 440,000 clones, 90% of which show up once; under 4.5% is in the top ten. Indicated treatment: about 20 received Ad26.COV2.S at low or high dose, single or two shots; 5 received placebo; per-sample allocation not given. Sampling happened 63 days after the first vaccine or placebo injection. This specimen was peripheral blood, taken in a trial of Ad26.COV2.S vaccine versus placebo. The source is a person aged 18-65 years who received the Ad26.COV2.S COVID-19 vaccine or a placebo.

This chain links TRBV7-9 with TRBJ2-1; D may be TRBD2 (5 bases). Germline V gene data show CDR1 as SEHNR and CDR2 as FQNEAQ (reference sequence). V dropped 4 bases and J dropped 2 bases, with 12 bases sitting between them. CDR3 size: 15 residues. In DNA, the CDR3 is TGTGCCAGCAGCTCCGCGGGCCCTCCCTACAATGAGCAGTTCTTC. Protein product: CASSSAGPPYNEQFF.

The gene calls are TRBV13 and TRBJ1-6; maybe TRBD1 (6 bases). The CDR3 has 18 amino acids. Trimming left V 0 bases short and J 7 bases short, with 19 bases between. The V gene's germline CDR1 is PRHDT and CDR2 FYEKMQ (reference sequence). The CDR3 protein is CASSLGRQDRYPNSPLHF. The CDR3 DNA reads TGTGCCAGCAGCTTAGGCCGACAGGACCGATACCCCAATTCACCCCTCCACTTT.

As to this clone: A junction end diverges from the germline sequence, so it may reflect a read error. CDR3 coding DNA: TGTGCCAGCAGTTCCGTAGCTAGCGGGAGGGCCGGATGTGTCTTC. The encoded protein is CASSSVASGRAGCVF. The chain couples TRBV6-5 to TRBJ2-1, with TRBD2 matching over 12 bases. The germline V gene has CDR1 MNHEY and CDR2 SVGAGI. This CDR3 has 15 amino acids.

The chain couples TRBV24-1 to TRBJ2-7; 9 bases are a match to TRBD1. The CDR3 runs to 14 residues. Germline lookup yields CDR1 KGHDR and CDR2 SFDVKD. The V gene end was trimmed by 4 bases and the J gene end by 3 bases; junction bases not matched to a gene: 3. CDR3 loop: CATSERDRVYEQYF. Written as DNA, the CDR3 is TGTGCCACCAGTGAGAGGGACAGGGTCTACGAGCAGTACTTC.

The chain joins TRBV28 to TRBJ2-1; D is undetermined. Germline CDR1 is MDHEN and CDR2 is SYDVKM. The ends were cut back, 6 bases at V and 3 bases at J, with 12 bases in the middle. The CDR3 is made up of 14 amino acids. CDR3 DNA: TGTGCCAGCAGCTTAAATTTGGGCTACAATGAGCAGTTCTTC. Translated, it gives CASSLNLGYNEQFF.

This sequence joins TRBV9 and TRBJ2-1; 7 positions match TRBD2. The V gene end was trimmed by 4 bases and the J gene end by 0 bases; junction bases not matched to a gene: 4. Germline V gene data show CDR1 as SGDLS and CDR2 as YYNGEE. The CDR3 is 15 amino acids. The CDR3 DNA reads TGTGCCAGCAGCCTTTCTAGCGGCTCCTACAATGAGCAGTTCTTC. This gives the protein CASSLSSGSYNEQFF.

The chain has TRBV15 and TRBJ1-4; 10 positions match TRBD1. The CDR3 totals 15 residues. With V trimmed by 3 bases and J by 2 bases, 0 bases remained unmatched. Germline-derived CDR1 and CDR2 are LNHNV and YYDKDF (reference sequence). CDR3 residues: CATSRDRGTNEKLFF. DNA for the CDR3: TGTGCCACCAGCAGGGACAGGGGGACTAATGAAAAACTGTTTTTT. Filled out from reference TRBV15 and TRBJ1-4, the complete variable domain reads DAMVIQNPRYQVTQFGKPVTLSCSQTLNHNVMYWYQQKSSQAPKLLFHYYDKDFNNEADTPDNFQSRRPNTSFCFLDIRSPGLGDTAMYLCATSRDRGTNEKLFFGSGTQLSVL.

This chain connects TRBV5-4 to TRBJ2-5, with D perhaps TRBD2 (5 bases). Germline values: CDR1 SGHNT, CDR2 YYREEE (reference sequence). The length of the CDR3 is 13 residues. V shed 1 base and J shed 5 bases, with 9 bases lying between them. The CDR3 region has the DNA TGTGCCAGCAGCTTGATAGGCGGGGAGACCCAGTACTTC. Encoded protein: CASSLIGGETQYF.

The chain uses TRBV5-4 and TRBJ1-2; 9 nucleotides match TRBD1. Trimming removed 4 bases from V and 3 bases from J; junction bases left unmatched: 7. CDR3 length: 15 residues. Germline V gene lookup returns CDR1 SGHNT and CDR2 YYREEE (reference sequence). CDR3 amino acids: CASSDWTGVDYGYTF. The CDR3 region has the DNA TGTGCCAGCAGCGACTGGACAGGGGTAGACTATGGCTACACCTTC.

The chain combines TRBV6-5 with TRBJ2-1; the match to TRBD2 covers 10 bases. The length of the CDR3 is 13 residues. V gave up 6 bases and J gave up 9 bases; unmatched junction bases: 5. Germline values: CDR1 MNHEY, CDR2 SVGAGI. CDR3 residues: CASRPSGRFEQFF. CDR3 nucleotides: TGTGCCAGCAGGCCTAGCGGGAGATTTGAGCAGTTCTTC.

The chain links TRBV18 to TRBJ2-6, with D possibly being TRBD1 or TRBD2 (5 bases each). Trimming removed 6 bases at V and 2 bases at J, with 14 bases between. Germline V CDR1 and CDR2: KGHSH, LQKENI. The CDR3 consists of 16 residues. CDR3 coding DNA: TGTGCCAGCTCCAAGGGGAGAGGGACTGGGGCCAACGTCCTGACTTTC. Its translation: CASSKGRGTGANVLTF.

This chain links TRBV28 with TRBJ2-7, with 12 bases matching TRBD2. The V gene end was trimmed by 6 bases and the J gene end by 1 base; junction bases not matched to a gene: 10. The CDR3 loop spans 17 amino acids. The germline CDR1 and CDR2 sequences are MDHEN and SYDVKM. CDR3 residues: CASSPLVLAGGSYEQYF. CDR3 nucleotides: TGTGCCAGCAGCCCCTTGGTCCTAGCGGGAGGGTCCTACGAGCAGTACTTC. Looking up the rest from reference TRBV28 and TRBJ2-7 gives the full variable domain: DVKVTQSSRYLVKRTGEKVFLECVQDMDHENMFWYRQDPGLGLRLIYFSYDVKMKEKGDIPEGYSVSREKKERFSLILESASTNQTSMYLCASSPLVLAGGSYEQYFGPGTRLTVT.

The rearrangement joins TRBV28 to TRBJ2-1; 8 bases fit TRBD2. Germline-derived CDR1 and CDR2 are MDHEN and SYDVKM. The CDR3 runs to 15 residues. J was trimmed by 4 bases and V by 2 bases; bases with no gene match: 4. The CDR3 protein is CASSLKREWYNEQFF. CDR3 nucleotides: TGTGCCAGCAGTTTAAAGCGGGAGTGGTACAATGAGCAGTTCTTC.

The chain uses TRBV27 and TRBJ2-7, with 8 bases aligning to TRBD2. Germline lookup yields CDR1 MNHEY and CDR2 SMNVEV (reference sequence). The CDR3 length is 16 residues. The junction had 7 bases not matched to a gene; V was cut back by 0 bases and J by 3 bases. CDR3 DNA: TGTGCCAGCAGTTTATCGGGGGTAGCGGGGCTCTACGAGCAGTACTTC. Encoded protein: CASSLSGVAGLYEQYF.

The CDR3 here is CASSSPGQGRLAPNQPQHF. The CDR3 DNA reads TGTGCCAGCAGCTCGCCGGGACAGGGTCGGTTGGCGCCCAATCAGCCCCAGCATTTT. The V gene is TRBV7-8, the J gene TRBJ1-5; 9 nucleotides agree with TRBD1. CDR3 length: 19 amino acids. CDR1 and CDR2 from the germline V gene are SGHVS and FQNEAQ. Trimming removed 4 bases from V and 3 bases from J; junction bases left unmatched: 16.

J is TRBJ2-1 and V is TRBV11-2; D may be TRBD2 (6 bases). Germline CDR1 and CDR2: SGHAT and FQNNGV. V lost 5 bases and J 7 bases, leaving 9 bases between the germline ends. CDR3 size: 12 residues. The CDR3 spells CASSHGGNEQFF. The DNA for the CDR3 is TGTGCCAGCAGCCACGGAGGGAATGAGCAGTTCTTC.

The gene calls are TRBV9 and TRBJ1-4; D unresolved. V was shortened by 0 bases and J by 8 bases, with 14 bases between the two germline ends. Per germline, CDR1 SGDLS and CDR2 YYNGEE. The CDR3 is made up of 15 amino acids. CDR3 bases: TGTGCCAGCAGCGTAGGTCCAGGTAGGGAGGAAAAACTGTTTTTT. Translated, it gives CASSVGPGREEKLFF.

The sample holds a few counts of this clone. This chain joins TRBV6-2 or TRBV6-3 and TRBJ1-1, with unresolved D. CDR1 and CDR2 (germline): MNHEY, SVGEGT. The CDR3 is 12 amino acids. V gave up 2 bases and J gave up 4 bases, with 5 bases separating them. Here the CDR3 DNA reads TGTGCCAGCAGTTACGGATCCACTGAAGCTTTCTTT. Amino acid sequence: CASSYGSTEAFF.

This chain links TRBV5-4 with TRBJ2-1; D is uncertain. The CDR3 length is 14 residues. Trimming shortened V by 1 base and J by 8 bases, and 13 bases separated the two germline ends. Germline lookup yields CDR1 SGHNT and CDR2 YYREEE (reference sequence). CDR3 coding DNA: TGTGCCAGCAGCTTGAGAACGAACGGGTATGAGCAGTTCTTC. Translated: CASSLRTNGYEQFF. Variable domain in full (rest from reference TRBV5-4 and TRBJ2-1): ETGVTQSPTHLIKTRGQQVTLRCSSQSGHNTVSWYQQALGQGPQFIFQYYREEENGRGNFPPRFSGLQFPNYSSELNVNALELDDSALYLCASSLRTNGYEQFFGPGTRLTVL.

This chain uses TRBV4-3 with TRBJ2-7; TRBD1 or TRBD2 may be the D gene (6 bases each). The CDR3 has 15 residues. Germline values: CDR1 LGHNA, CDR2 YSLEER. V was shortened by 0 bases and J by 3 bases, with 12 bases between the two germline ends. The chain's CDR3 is CASSQDGGRYYEQYF. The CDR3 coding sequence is TGCGCCAGCAGCCAAGACGGGGGCCGCTACTACGAGCAGTACTTC.

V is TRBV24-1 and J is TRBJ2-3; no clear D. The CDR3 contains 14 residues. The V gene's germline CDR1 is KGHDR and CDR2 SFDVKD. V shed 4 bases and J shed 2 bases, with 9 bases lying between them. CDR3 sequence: CATSDPRDTDTQYF. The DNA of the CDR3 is TGTGCCACCAGTGACCCTAGGGACACAGATACGCAGTATTTT.

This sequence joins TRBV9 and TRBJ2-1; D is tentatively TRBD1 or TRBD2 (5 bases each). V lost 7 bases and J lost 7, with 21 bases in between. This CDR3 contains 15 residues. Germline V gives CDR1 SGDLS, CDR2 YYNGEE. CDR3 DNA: TGTGCCAGCGGCTCCGGGACCACAGTGTTAAATGAGCAGTTCTTC. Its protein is CASGSGTTVLNEQFF.

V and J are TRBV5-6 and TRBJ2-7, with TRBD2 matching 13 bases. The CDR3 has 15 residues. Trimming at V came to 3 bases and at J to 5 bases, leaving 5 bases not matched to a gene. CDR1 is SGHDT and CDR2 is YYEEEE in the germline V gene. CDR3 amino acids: CASSSLAGGVHEQYF. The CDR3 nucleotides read TGTGCCAGCAGCTCACTAGCGGGAGGGGTCCACGAGCAGTACTTC. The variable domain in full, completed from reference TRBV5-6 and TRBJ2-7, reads DAGVTQSPTHLIKTRGQQVTLRCSPKSGHDTVSWYQQALGQGPQFIFQYYEEEERQRGNFPDRFSGHQFPNYSSELNVNALLLGDSALYLCASSSLAGGVHEQYFGPGTRLTVT.

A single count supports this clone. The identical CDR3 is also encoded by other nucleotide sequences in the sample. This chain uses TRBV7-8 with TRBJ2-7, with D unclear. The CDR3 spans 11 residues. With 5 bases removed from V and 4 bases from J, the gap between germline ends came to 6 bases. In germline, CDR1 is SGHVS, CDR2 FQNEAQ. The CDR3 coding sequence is TGTGCCAGCAGCCCTAGGTACGAGCAGTACTTC. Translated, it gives CASSPRYEQYF.

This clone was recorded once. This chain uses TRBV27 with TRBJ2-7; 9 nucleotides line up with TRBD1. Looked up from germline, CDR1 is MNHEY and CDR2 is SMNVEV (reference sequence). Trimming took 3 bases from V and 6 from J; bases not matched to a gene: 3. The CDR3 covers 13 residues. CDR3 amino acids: CASSLGQGGEQYF. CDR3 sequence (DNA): TGTGCCAGCAGTTTGGGACAGGGAGGCGAGCAGTACTTC.

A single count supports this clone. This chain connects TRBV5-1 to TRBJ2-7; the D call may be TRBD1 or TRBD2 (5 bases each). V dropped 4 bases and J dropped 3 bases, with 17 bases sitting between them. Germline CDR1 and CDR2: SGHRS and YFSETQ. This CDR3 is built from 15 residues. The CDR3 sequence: CASSARDAKVYEQYF. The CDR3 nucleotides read TGCGCCAGCAGCGCACGGGACGCAAAAGTCTACGAGCAGTACTTC.

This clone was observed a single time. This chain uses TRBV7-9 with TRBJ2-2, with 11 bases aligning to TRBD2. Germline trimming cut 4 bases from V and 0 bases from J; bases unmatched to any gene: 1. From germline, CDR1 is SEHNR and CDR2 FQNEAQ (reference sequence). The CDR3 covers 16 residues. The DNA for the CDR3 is TGTGCCAGCAGCTCGGGACTAGCGGCGAACACCGGGGAGCTGTTTTTT. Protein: CASSSGLAANTGELFF.

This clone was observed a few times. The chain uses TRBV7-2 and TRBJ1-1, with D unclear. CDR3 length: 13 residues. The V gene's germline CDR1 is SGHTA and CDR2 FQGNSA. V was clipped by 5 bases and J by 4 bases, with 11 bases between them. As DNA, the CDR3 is TGTGCCAGCAGCCCGCCGGCGGGCACTGAAGCTTTCTTT. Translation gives CASSPPAGTEAFF.